This TCR beta chain is from a study of blood T cells in healthy people across ages. Germline loops: CDR1 KGHDR, CDR2 SFDVKD. This CDR3 contains 19 residues. V was pared by 4 bases and J by 1 base, with 15 bases of the junction left unmatched. For the second PCR, which ran for about 6 to 11 cycles, a sample-barcoded 5' primer and a J-beta primer mix were used. MiXCR, run by TCRdb on the 5' RACE reads, gives a single entry per CDR3 protein. The sample consists of 600,000 to 1,000,000 distinct CDR3 sequences, roughly 60% of them appearing once. This clonotype was detected a few times. The sequence came from a man aged 30 to 45 in good health. The rearrangement joins TRBV24-1 to TRBJ2-1; TRBD1 matches at 7 bases. Input material: blood. DNA for the CDR3: TGTGCCACCAGTGAGGACAGGAGGATGTGCCCGCGTTCCTACAATGAGCAGTTCTTC. Residues: CATSEDRRMCPRSYNEQFF.